The 3 T cell receptor beta chains in this list originate from one sample, sequenced in a study of blood T cell repertoires in COVID-19. The repertoire was sequenced with immunoSEQ multiplex PCR; TCRdb's copy has only in-frame clones and lacks some. Of around 280,000 clones in the sample, around 86% were seen once. Source material: peripheral blood. The receptors were sampled from a woman aged 25-40 years who had recovered from COVID-19.

The J gene is TRBJ1-2, the V gene TRBV2, with a possible D match to TRBD1 (5 bases). Trimming stripped 4 bases from V and 12 bases from J, with 15 bases between. Looked up from germline, CDR1 is SNHLY and CDR2 is FYNNEI. The CDR3 sequence is 12 residues long. Here the CDR3 reads CASSVQTFRDTF. In DNA, the CDR3 is TGTGCCAGCAGTGTACAGACTTTCAGGGACACCTTC.

The chain is built from TRBV19 and TRBJ1-1, with D perhaps matching TRBD1 (5 bases). The CDR3 has 14 amino acids. Germline V CDR1 and CDR2: LNHDA, SQIVND (reference sequence). V gave up 3 bases and J gave up 3 bases, with 11 bases separating them. The CDR3 region has the DNA TGTGCCAGTAGTATGGCCGGGGGGGACACTGAAGCTTTCTTT. Its translation is CASSMAGGDTEAFF.

The chain employs TRBV19 and TRBJ1-1; no clear D gene. The V gene lost 5 bases and the J gene lost 0 bases, with 7 bases spanning the gap. Germline V gene lookup returns CDR1 LNHDA and CDR2 SQIVND (reference sequence). The CDR3 consists of 13 residues. Here the CDR3 reads CASSPLMNTEAFF. CDR3 coding DNA: TGTGCCAGTAGTCCCCTAATGAACACTGAAGCTTTCTTT.